Below are 29 T cell receptor beta chains sequenced from a single sample in a study of graft-versus-host responses after intestinal transplantation. Clones were sequenced by immunoSEQ multiplex PCR, and TCRdb holds only the in-frame ones, with some missing. The sample lists about 73,000 clones; nearly 90% were seen once. These receptors' antigens are unknown. Sequenced here: unstimulated CD8+ T cells sorted from spleen or lymph node cells, sampled before transplant. The source is a human donor who was the organ donor for an intestinal transplant.

The chain uses TRBV30 and TRBJ1-6; possibly TRBD1 for D (6 bases). This CDR3 has 22 amino acids. Germline values: CDR1 GTSNPN, CDR2 SVGIG (reference sequence). V was clipped by 5 bases and J by 1 base, with 33 bases between them. The CDR3 protein is CAWDPTPPLRRIGGSYNSPLHF. In nucleotides, the CDR3 is TGTGCCTGGGACCCAACCCCCCCTTTACGCCGGATAGGGGGATCCTATAATTCACCCCTCCACTTT.

V usage is TRBV7-8 and J usage is TRBJ1-5; D uncertain. The length of the CDR3 is 17 residues. In germline, CDR1 is SGHVS, CDR2 FQNEAQ. Trimming took 0 bases from V and 4 from J, leaving 16 bases between them. CDR3 residues: CASSLARTIGLNQPQHF. The CDR3 DNA is TGTGCCAGCAGCTTAGCGAGGACTATCGGCCTTAATCAGCCCCAGCATTTT.

The chain joins TRBV2 to TRBJ2-7, with a possible D match to TRBD2 (5 bases). The CDR3 runs to 13 residues. Germline CDR1 SNHLY, CDR2 FYNNEI. The V end lost 8 bases, the J end lost 3 bases, and 14 bases lay between the germline ends. The CDR3 here is CASGLGPGYEQYV. The DNA of the CDR3 is TGTGCCAGCGGACTCGGTCCAGGCTACGAGCAGTACGTC.

CDR3 loop: CASSYSIRDFNYGYTF. In nucleotides, the CDR3 is TGTGCCAGCAGTTACTCCATCCGGGACTTTAACTATGGCTACACCTTC. V is TRBV6-5 and J is TRBJ1-2, with D possibly being TRBD1 (5 bases). V was cut by 0 bases and J by 1 base, with 12 bases left in between. The CDR3 totals 16 residues. Germline CDR1 is MNHEY and CDR2 is SVGAGI.

The chain recombines TRBV13 with TRBJ2-1; possibly TRBD1 for D (5 bases). Between the trimmed V and J ends, which lost 2 bases and 7 bases, there was a span of 15 bases. The length of the CDR3 is 15 residues. In germline, CDR1 is PRHDT, CDR2 FYEKMQ (reference sequence). For the CDR3, the DNA is TGTGCCAGCAGCTTAAGCAGGGAATTAATAAATGAGCAGTTCTTC. Protein sequence: CASSLSRELINEQFF.

The chain carries TRBV7-9 and TRBJ1-3, with D unresolved. Per the germline V gene, CDR1 is SEHNR and CDR2 is FQNEAQ (reference sequence). The CDR3 has 16 amino acids. Deletions cut 6 bases from V and 5 bases from J, with 20 bases between. CDR3 coding DNA: TGTGCCAGCAGTCCCTTCTCAACAGAGCATAGAAACACCATATATTTT. Its translation: CASSPFSTEHRNTIYF.

The V gene is TRBV6-5, the J gene TRBJ1-2; 9 bases are a match to TRBD1. Germline values: CDR1 MNHEY, CDR2 SVGAGI. The CDR3 sequence is 15 residues long. Germline trimming cut 7 bases from V and 6 bases from J; bases unmatched to any gene: 12. The CDR3 DNA is TGTGCCAGCACCGAAGAGATCGGACAGGGGAATGGCTACACCTTC. Translated, it gives CASTEEIGQGNGYTF.

This clone has a single count. V usage is TRBV5-6 and J usage is TRBJ1-1, with D possibly TRBD1 on 5 matching bases. The germline CDR1 and CDR2 sequences are SGHDT and YYEEEE. This CDR3 region has 13 residues. V lost 4 bases to trimming and J lost 3 bases, with 10 bases between them. The CDR3 loop reads CASSTQGYTEAFF. Here the CDR3 DNA reads TGTGCCAGCAGCACCCAGGGTTACACTGAAGCTTTCTTT.

The chain employs TRBV4-1 and TRBJ1-1, with 10 bases that match TRBD1. This CDR3 is 16 amino acids long. The ends lost 0 bases at V and 1 base at J; junction bases unmatched: 2. Germline assignment: CDR1 MGHRA and CDR2 YSYEKL. The DNA of the CDR3 is TGCGCCAGCAGCCAAGATAGGACAGGGGGGAACACTGAAGCTTTCTTT. This gives the protein CASSQDRTGGNTEAFF.

The rearrangement uses TRBV28 and TRBJ2-5; D is undetermined. Deletions cut 1 base from V and 4 bases from J, with 16 bases between. Germline CDR1 MDHEN, CDR2 SYDVKM. The CDR3 has 16 residues. CDR3 nucleotides: TGTGCCAGCAGTTTATCGGTACGTCATGGTAGAGAGACCCAGTACTTC. Amino acid sequence: CASSLSVRHGRETQYF.

The J gene is TRBJ1-1, the V gene TRBV27, with D uncertain. CDR1 is MNHEY and CDR2 is SMNVEV in the germline V gene (reference sequence). The CDR3 is 13 residues long. V lost 2 bases to trimming and J lost 2 bases, with 6 bases between them. The CDR3 DNA follows: TGTGCCAGCAGTTTAGGCAGTAACACTGAAGCTTTCTTT. Its protein product is CASSLGSNTEAFF.

With regard to this clone: The junction and the germline gene differ at one end; a read error may be behind it. The chain has TRBV4-2 and TRBJ1-2; D not certain. The germline gives CDR1 LGHNA, CDR2 YNFKEQ. This CDR3 comprises 11 residues. This chain's CDR3 is CACRQFDGYTF. The CDR3 bases are TGTGCCTGCAGGCAGTTTGATGGCTACACCTTC.

The chain joins TRBV18 to TRBJ2-5; D might be TRBD2 (6 bases). This CDR3 is built from 13 residues. The ends were cut back, 0 bases at V and 5 bases at J, with 7 bases in the middle. Germline V gene data show CDR1 as KGHSH and CDR2 as LQKENI. CDR3 DNA: TGTGCCAGCTCACCACCGGGGGGTGAGACCCAGTACTTC. Translating gives CASSPPGGETQYF. Based on the CDR3 plus reference TRBV18 and TRBJ2-5, the full variable domain is NAGVMQNPRHLVRRRGQEARLRCSPMKGHSHVYWYRQLPEEGLKFMVYLQKENIIDESGMPKERFSAEFPKEGPSILRIQQVVRGDSAAYFCASSPPGGETQYFGPGTRLLVL.

This chain uses TRBV18 with TRBJ2-1; possibly TRBD1 for D (5 bases). The CDR3 has 15 residues. Germline V gene sequence: CDR1 KGHSH, CDR2 LQKENI. V was trimmed by 2 bases and J by 7 bases, leaving 15 bases between them. CDR3 DNA sequence: TGTGCCAGCTCACCAGGGTTAAGGGGAATAAATGAGCAGTTCTTC. This codes for CASSPGLRGINEQFF.

This sequence joins TRBV2 and TRBJ1-6, with 11 nucleotides matching TRBD1. From germline, CDR1 is SNHLY and CDR2 FYNNEI. The V gene end was trimmed by 1 base and the J gene end by 0 bases; junction bases not matched to a gene: 5. The CDR3 runs 19 residues. The CDR3 region is CASSEGDRGFFSYNSPLHF. The CDR3 nucleotides are TGTGCCAGCAGTGAAGGGGACAGGGGGTTTTTCTCCTATAATTCACCCCTCCACTTT.

V and J are TRBV15 and TRBJ2-3, with D maybe TRBD1 (6 bases). V lost 1 base and J 3 bases, leaving 8 bases between the germline ends. Germline values: CDR1 LNHNV, CDR2 YYDKDF (reference sequence). CDR3 length equals 14 residues. The CDR3 sequence is CATSRVRGTDTQYF. The CDR3 DNA follows: TGTGCCACCAGCAGAGTGAGGGGGACAGATACGCAGTATTTT.

V and J are TRBV7-7 and TRBJ2-7, with TRBD1 matching 8 bases. From germline, CDR1 is SSHAT and CDR2 FNYEAQ (reference sequence). The CDR3 totals 14 residues. The CDR3 here is CARSGQGPSYEQYV. The CDR3 nucleotides read TGTGCTCGTTCCGGACAGGGCCCATCCTACGAGCAGTACGTC.

The chain links TRBV7-6 to TRBJ1-2; D unclear. Germline lookup yields CDR1 SGHVS and CDR2 FNYEAQ. V lost 2 bases and J lost 3, with 10 bases in between. This CDR3 contains 14 residues. The CDR3 loop is CASSLSTDYYGYTF. In DNA, the CDR3 is TGTGCCAGCAGCTTATCCACAGATTACTATGGCTACACCTTC.

This sequence joins TRBV5-1 and TRBJ1-2; 7 bases fit TRBD1. Germline-derived CDR1 and CDR2 are SGHRS and YFSETQ. V shed 4 bases, J shed 5 bases, and the junction held 8 bases outside the gene matches. The CDR3 runs 14 residues. The chain's CDR3 is CASSPDRAPYGYTF. The CDR3 DNA sequence: TGCGCCAGCAGCCCCGACAGGGCCCCTTATGGCTACACCTTC.

The chain is built from TRBV28 and TRBJ1-2; D is ambiguous. Between the trimmed V and J ends, which lost 3 bases and 4 bases, there was a span of 9 bases. Germline V CDR1 and CDR2: MDHEN, SYDVKM. The CDR3 runs 13 residues. This CDR3 is CASSFRSGYGYTF. For the CDR3, the DNA is TGTGCCAGCAGTTTCCGGAGCGGCTATGGCTACACCTTC.

This clone was seen more than once but under ten times. This chain connects TRBV6-6 to TRBJ1-6; D not certain. Trimming shortened V by 6 bases and J by 7 bases, and 10 bases separated the two germline ends. Looked up from germline, CDR1 is MNHNY and CDR2 is SVGAGI (reference sequence). This CDR3 is 13 amino acids long. CDR3 region: CASSHSYNSPLHF. In DNA form, the CDR3 reads TGTGCCAGCAGCCACAGTTACAATTCACCCCTCCACTTT.

This clone was counted a few times. CDR3 sequence (DNA): TGTGCCAGCAGTTCTATCTCAGGATGGGGAGAGAATGGCTACACCTTC. Its protein product is CASSSISGWGENGYTF. The V and J genes are TRBV6-5 and TRBJ1-2; D gene ambiguous. V was clipped by 4 bases and J by 6 bases, with 21 bases between them. This CDR3 comprises 16 residues. CDR1 is MNHEY and CDR2 is SVGAGI in the germline V gene.

The chain joins TRBV7-8 to TRBJ2-1, with D maybe TRBD2 (6 bases). There are 15 residues in the CDR3. Germline V gives CDR1 SGHVS, CDR2 FQNEAQ. V lost 4 bases and J 6 bases, leaving 16 bases between the germline ends. The CDR3 coding sequence is TGTGCCAGCAGCTCCGCTTGGGGGGAGCTCAATGAGCAGTTCTTC. The encoded protein is CASSSAWGELNEQFF.

This chain uses TRBV5-1 with TRBJ2-5; TRBD2 aligns across 7 bases. V was pared by 4 bases and J by 2 bases, with 11 bases of the junction left unmatched. CDR3 length: 16 amino acids. CDR1 is SGHRS and CDR2 is YFSETQ in the germline V gene. The CDR3 loop reads CASSAGVVGLQETQYF. In DNA, the CDR3 is TGCGCCAGCAGCGCGGGGGTCGTAGGCCTACAAGAGACCCAGTACTTC.

CDR3 residues: CSVDEGDGYTF. CDR3 sequence (DNA): TGCAGCGTTGATGAGGGGGATGGCTACACCTTC. This chain links TRBV29-1 with TRBJ1-2; weak D call: TRBD1 (6 bases). CDR3 length: 11 residues. Trimming removed 3 bases at V and 6 bases at J, with 8 bases between. Germline V lookup: CDR1 SQVTM, CDR2 ANQGSEA.

The chain uses TRBV9 and TRBJ2-1, with a tentative D call TRBD2 (5 bases). The CDR3 sequence is 16 residues long. The V end was cut by 3 bases, the J end by 0 bases, with 13 bases between. Germline values: CDR1 SGDLS, CDR2 YYNGEE. CDR3 coding DNA: TGTGCCAGCAGCGGGGCGGCGGGCAGCTCCTACAATGAGCAGTTCTTC. Its translation: CASSGAAGSSYNEQFF.

This rearrangement joins TRBV10-1 to TRBJ1-6, with D hard to call. V lost 10 bases, J lost 4 bases, and 29 bases lay in between. CDR1 and CDR2 from the germline V gene are WNHNN and SYGVQD (reference sequence). The CDR3 has 19 residues. CDR3 DNA sequence: TGCGCCATCAGACCGGTTCGGGGTGTAGTTATGCCTTATAATTCACCCCTCCACTTT. It yields the protein CAIRPVRGVVMPYNSPLHF.

This clone was recorded only once. The chain has TRBV5-1 and TRBJ1-1, with D tentatively TRBD1 (5 bases). CDR3 length: 12 amino acids. Germline lookup yields CDR1 SGHRS and CDR2 YFSETQ. Trimming removed 0 bases from V and 8 bases from J, with 8 bases in between. The CDR3 DNA reads TGCGCCAGCAGCTTGGGCGACAGAGAAGCTTTCTTT. Translated: CASSLGDREAFF.

This clone was counted a single time. The chain joins TRBV2 to TRBJ1-1; 8 bases line up with TRBD1. Germline lookup yields CDR1 SNHLY and CDR2 FYNNEI. Trimming took 10 bases from V and 1 from J; bases not matched to a gene: 5. This CDR3 is built from 13 residues. The CDR3 region has the DNA TGTGCCAACGAACAGGGGGAGAACACTGAAGCTTTCTTT. This codes for CANEQGENTEAFF.